This TCR beta chain was sequenced during a study of human T cells and chemical hapten exposure. Germline lookup yields CDR1 MNHEY and CDR2 SVGAGI. This CDR3 contains 13 residues. Trimming stripped 8 bases from V and 4 bases from J, with 14 bases between. Each CDR3 protein is one row after TCRdb ran MiXCR on the RACE reads. The sample consists of over 70,000 distinct CDR3 sequences, about 8.5% of them appearing once. This clonotype was recorded many times. Specified time point: patch test 2, 6 weeks after DPC sensitization. Treatment indicated: therapeutic diphenylcyclopropenone sensitization with weekly scalp DPC.

This receptor was identified in a woman aged 45-59 years with alopecia areata. Some clones in this sample may be carry-over from other donors' samples. The sequenced sample was whole blood, obtained in connection with sensitization to the hapten diphenylcyclopropenone (DPC). V usage is TRBV6-5 and J usage is TRBJ1-1; D unresolved. The CDR3 sequence: CASADHWATEAFF. In DNA, the CDR3 is TGTGCCAGCGCAGACCACTGGGCCACTGAAGCTTTCTTT.